This is a list of T cell receptor beta chains from one sample in a study of cytomegalovirus exposure and HLA in healthy donors. TCRdb keeps only in-frame clones here, not all; method: immunoSEQ multiplex PCR. Among approximately 280,000 clones, about 86% were seen once, and the ten largest hold around 1%. The sequenced sample consisted of PBMCs. The receptors come from a woman aged 18-29 years in good health and CMV-seronegative. CDR3s include the opening cysteine and the closing phenylalanine or tryptophan. D genes are given only for firm matches. Clone size appears in some rows only: once, few, many, or a class for an expanded clone.

d_call,j_call,clone_size,v_call,cdr3_nt,cdr3_aa
TRBD1,TRBJ2-1,.,TRBV6-1,TGTGCCAGCAGCAGGGACAGCCACAATGAGCAGTTCTTC,CASSRDSHNEQFF
.,TRBJ2-5,few,TRBV18,TGTGCCAGCTCACCACCGGTGAGAGAGACCCAGTACTTC,CASSPPVRETQYF
TRBD1,TRBJ1-2,.,TRBV30,TGTGCCTGGGGGGGACAGTTACTTAACTATGGCTACACCTTC,CAWGGQLLNYGYTF
TRBD1,TRBJ1-2,.,TRBV7-3,TGTGCCAGCAGCTTAGGGACAGGGCCCTATGGCTACACCTTC,CASSLGTGPYGYTF
.,TRBJ1-2,.,TRBV18,TGTGCCAGCTCACCAGGTGGAGGGGAGTATGGCTACACCTTC,CASSPGGGEYGYTF
.,TRBJ1-3,.,TRBV30,TGTGCCTGGAGTGAGGGGTTCTATGGAAACACCATATATTTT,CAWSEGFYGNTIYF
.,TRBJ1-2,few,TRBV9,TGTGCCAGCAGCCCGGCAGGGGTAACTAACTATGGCTACACCTTC,CASSPAGVTNYGYTF
.,TRBJ2-3,once,TRBV27,TGTGCCAGCAGGGGAGTTTCAGATACGCAGTATTTT,CASRGVSDTQYF
TRBD1,TRBJ2-7,.,TRBV19,TGTGCCAGTAGGAATACAATAGGGGACAGGGGGTCCTACGAGCAGTACTTC,CASRNTIGDRGSYEQYF
TRBD1,TRBJ1-5,.,TRBV5-1,TGCGCCAGCAGTTCGGGACAGCGCAATCAGCCCCAGCATTTT,CASSSGQRNQPQHF
TRBD1,TRBJ2-7,.,TRBV5-1,TGCGCCAGCAGCTCATTTCCGGGACAGGGGGCGGTGGAGCAGTACTTC,CASSSFPGQGAVEQYF
.,TRBJ1-6,.,TRBV10-2,TGCGCCAGCAGTGAGCGGAGGGATTCACCCCTCCACTTT,CASSERRDSPLHF
.,TRBJ2-3,.,TRBV7-9,TGTGCCAGCAGCTTAGGTCGAACAGTGGGAGATACGCAGTATTTT,CASSLGRTVGDTQYF
TRBD2,TRBJ2-7,.,TRBV2,TGTGCCAGCAGCGCTGGGACTAGCGGGATCGAGCAGTACTTC,CASSAGTSGIEQYF
.,TRBJ2-3,few,TRBV10-3,TGTGCCATCAGTGGGGGGGACTCTCGGGTTACGCAGTATTTT,CAISGGDSRVTQYF
.,TRBJ1-4,.,TRBV27,TGTGCCAGCAGTTTAAGGGAGGGAGGAGAAAAACTGTTTTTT,CASSLREGGEKLFF
.,TRBJ1-5,.,TRBV10-3,TGTGCCATCAGTGAGTCGTCGGTCACTTCGAATCAGCCCCAGCATTTT,CAISESSVTSNQPQHF
TRBD2,TRBJ2-1,.,TRBV28,TGTGCCAGCACCCGAGGCATGGGGCTAGCGGCGAATGAGCAGTTCTTC,CASTRGMGLAANEQFF
.,TRBJ2-1,.,TRBV5-1,TGCGCCAGCAGCTTGTCGGGATACAATGAGCAGTTCTTC,CASSLSGYNEQFF
.,TRBJ2-1,.,TRBV5-6,TGTGCCAGCAGCTTTCAGGGCTCCTACAATGAGCAGTTCTTC,CASSFQGSYNEQFF
.,TRBJ2-2,.,TRBV19,TGTGCCAGTAGTATTTCCGTAATCGGGGAGCTGTTTTTT,CASSISVIGELFF
TRBD1,TRBJ1-4,.,TRBV12-5,TGTGCTAGTGGTTTGAACCGGGACAGGGTTATAGCTGAAAAACTGTTTTTT,CASGLNRDRVIAEKLFF
.,TRBJ1-1,once,TRBV27,TGTGCCAGCAGCTATGGGCGGGGTTTGACTCCGGCTTTCTTT,CASSYGRGLTPAFF
TRBD1,TRBJ2-7,few,TRBV30,TGTGCCACCGGGACAGCCTACGAGCAGTACTTC,CATGTAYEQYF
.,TRBJ1-2,.,TRBV29-1,TGCAGCGTTGACAGGGCACCTACTAACTATGGCTACACCTTC,CSVDRAPTNYGYTF
TRBD1,TRBJ2-5,.,TRBV7-2,TGTGCCAGCAGTTCTACAGGGGGAAAGACCCAGTACTTC,CASSSTGGKTQYF
.,TRBJ1-1,.,TRBV5-1,TGCGCCAGCAGCTTGGAGCGGATTTCGAACACTGAAGCTTTCTTT,CASSLERISNTEAFF
TRBD1,TRBJ2-3,.,TRBV5-1,TGCGCCAGCAGCCGAGCTACCGACAGGGCTAGCACAGATACGCAGTATTTT,CASSRATDRASTDTQYF
.,TRBJ1-1,.,TRBV30,TGTGCCTGGAGTTCCACGCTCCGGGCTGAAGCTTTCTTT,CAWSSTLRAEAFF
TRBD2,TRBJ2-5,.,TRBV7-3,TGTGCCAGCAGCAAGACCGGGACTAGCGTTTTAGAGACCCAGTACTTC,CASSKTGTSVLETQYF
.,TRBJ2-7,.,TRBV5-4,TGTGCCAGCACTGACCCCAGGGGCGACTACGAGCAGTACTTC,CASTDPRGDYEQYF
.,TRBJ1-2,.,TRBV6-6,TGTGCCAGCAGTCCCCCAGGGGAAAAAGGCTACACCTTC,CASSPPGEKGYTF
TRBD1,TRBJ1-2,.,TRBV2,TGTGCCAGCTCGGGACAGGCGGGAAGGTATGGCTACACCTTC,CASSGQAGRYGYTF
.,TRBJ2-7,few,TRBV2,TGTGCCAGCAGTGAAGCCGCGGCCTACGAGCAGTACTTC,CASSEAAAYEQYF
.,TRBJ2-7,.,TRBV6-1,TGTGCCAGCAGTGAAGGGGCGCAGGGGGGCGAGCAGTACTTC,CASSEGAQGGEQYF
TRBD1,TRBJ2-7,.,TRBV7-8,TGTGCCAGCAGCCCGGACAGGACCTACGAGCAGTACTTC,CASSPDRTYEQYF
.,TRBJ1-1,.,TRBV9,TGTGCCAGCAGCGTAGTCTGGGACAAAGGGACTGAAGCTTTCTTT,CASSVVWDKGTEAFF
.,TRBJ1-1,once,TRBV30,TGTGCCTGGCAAACCCAGGGGAACACTGAAGCTTTCTTT,CAWQTQGNTEAFF
.,TRBJ1-5,.,TRBV5-1,TGCGCCAGCAGTCGGCGGGGCGGCAATCAGCCCCAGCATTTT,CASSRRGGNQPQHF
TRBD1,TRBJ2-5,.,TRBV18,TGTGCCAGCTCACCATTGGACAGGAGGCAAGAGACCCAGTACTTC,CASSPLDRRQETQYF
.,TRBJ1-2,.,TRBV6-5,TGTGCCAGCAGTTACTCTTACAGGGTCGGCTATGGCTACACCTTC,CASSYSYRVGYGYTF
TRBD2,TRBJ2-2,few,TRBV29-1,TGCATCACGGGGGGGACGGGTACAGACACCGGGGAGCTGTTTTTT,CITGGTGTDTGELFF
TRBD2,TRBJ2-1,.,TRBV5-1,TGCGCCAGCAGCCAGATACCTTCGGCTAGCGGGAGTTACAATGAGCAGTTCTTC,CASSQIPSASGSYNEQFF
TRBD2,TRBJ2-7,.,TRBV9,TGTGCCAGCAGCGTCGGACTAGCGGGTAGTTACGAGCAGTACTTC,CASSVGLAGSYEQYF
.,TRBJ2-7,.,TRBV4-2,TGTGCCAGCAGCCGGCCGGAGAGCTCCTACGAGCAGTACTTC,CASSRPESSYEQYF